Shown below are 3 T cell receptor beta chains from a single sample sequenced in a study of T cell responses to AZD1222 COVID-19 vaccine. Using immunoSEQ multiplex PCR, the repertoire was profiled, and TCRdb retains in-frame clones only, with some absent. This table has approximately 80,000 clones, roughly 85% appearing once. Sequences were derived from peripheral blood, sampled 28 days after the second AZD1222 dose. These receptors were obtained from an adult who received the AZD1222 COVID-19 vaccine.

The CDR3 sequence: CASTRLPPPGGEQYF. The CDR3 region has the DNA TGTGCCAGCACCCGGCTTCCCCCCCCCGGAGGCGAGCAGTACTTC. The chain is built from TRBV2 and TRBJ2-7; D might be TRBD2 (5 bases). V lost 7 bases, J lost 6 bases, and 22 bases lay in between. The CDR3 extends over 15 amino acids. CDR1 is SNHLY, CDR2 FYNNEI, per germline.

This chain joins TRBV28 and TRBJ1-4, with a possible D match to TRBD1 (5 bases). V lost 7 bases, J lost 6 bases, and 15 bases lay in between. The CDR3 has 14 residues. The germline V gene encodes CDR1 MDHEN and CDR2 SYDVKM. The CDR3 DNA sequence: TGTGCCAGCACCCTAGGGCAGGGCTATGAAAAACTGTTTTTT. Translating it yields CASTLGQGYEKLFF. Together with reference TRBV28 and TRBJ1-4, the CDR3 gives the full variable domain: DVKVTQSSRYLVKRTGEKVFLECVQDMDHENMFWYRQDPGLGLRLIYFSYDVKMKEKGDIPEGYSVSREKKERFSLILESASTNQTSMYLCASTLGQGYEKLFFGSGTQLSVL.

The rearrangement joins TRBV19 to TRBJ2-1, with TRBD1 identical over 10 bases. The germline V gene encodes CDR1 LNHDA and CDR2 SQIVND (reference sequence). J was trimmed by 8 bases and V by 7 bases; bases with no gene match: 11. The CDR3 totals 15 residues. In DNA, the CDR3 is TGTGCCAGTACCGACCGGGACAGGGGTTCCGATGAGCAGTTCTTC. Amino acids: CASTDRDRGSDEQFF.